The 2 T cell receptor beta chains in this list originate from one sample, sequenced in a study of cytomegalovirus exposure and HLA in healthy donors. Primers: 60 Vbeta forward and 13 Jbeta reverse. Here immunoSEQ multiplex PCR was the method, and the copy in TCRdb shows in-frame clones only, minus some. The sample contains 200,000 or so clones, more than 75% of which appear only once. The source material was PBMCs. The receptors shown here come from a male donor in good health and CMV-seronegative.

The rearrangement uses TRBV27 and TRBJ2-7; TRBD1 is a possible D gene (5 bases). CDR1 and CDR2 (germline): MNHEY, SMNVEV (reference sequence). The CDR3 covers 13 residues. The ends were cut back, 5 bases at V and 3 bases at J, with 11 bases in the middle. The CDR3 nucleotides read TGTGCCAGCAGTCCCCAGACAGACTACGAGCAGTACTTC. As protein: CASSPQTDYEQYF.

This chain links TRBV9 with TRBJ2-1, with 7 bases that match TRBD2. The CDR3 runs to 15 residues. Trimming took 0 bases from V and 4 from J; bases not matched to a gene: 4. Per germline, CDR1 SGDLS and CDR2 YYNGEE. The CDR3 protein is CASSVDLAAYNEQFF. DNA of the CDR3: TGTGCCAGCAGCGTAGACCTAGCGGCATACAATGAGCAGTTCTTC.